The T cell receptor (beta chain) under discussion was sequenced for a study of response to subunit inactivated influenza vaccine. Findings of the study overall: Authors suggested each seasonal flu vaccination may recruit only limited numbers of new T cells.

The table lists this clonotype with a few counts. Its antigen is still unknown. V shed 2 bases, J shed 5 bases, and the junction held 7 bases outside the gene matches. CDR1 and CDR2 from the germline V gene are SGHDN and FVKESK. The CDR3 length is 15 residues. TCRdb called the RT-PCR reads again in MiXCR, with one record for every CDR3 protein. The sample records roughly 780,000 distinct CDR3 sequences, under 20% being singletons. The sequence was obtained from a man between 50 and 59 years old who received an inactivated influenza vaccine. The V gene is TRBV14, the J gene TRBJ2-7; 9 nucleotides line up with TRBD2. The material sequenced was PBMCs from blood, taken about 5 days after vaccination. This CDR3 is CASSQTGTSSHEQYF. CDR3 bases: TGTGCCAGCAGCCAAACCGGGACTAGCTCGCACGAGCAGTACTTC.